The clone carrying this T cell receptor beta chain was seen once. The CDR3 loop spans 14 amino acids. Germline-derived CDR1 and CDR2 are SGHRS and YFSETQ. J lost 4 bases, V lost 3 bases, and 4 bases had no gene match. The sample is drawn from a study of control samples from healthy donors and cancer patients. The table came from immunoSEQ multiplex PCR; TCRdb's copy has only in-frame clones and leaves some out. The repertoire holds about 80,000 clones, with approximately 91% as singletons. The rearrangement uses TRBV5-1 and TRBJ1-1; 9 bases are shared with TRBD1. Sample: blood. The receptor comes from a woman aged 60 to 75 in good health. The CDR3 spells CASSWGTGRTEAFF. The CDR3 nucleotides read TGCGCCAGCAGCTGGGGGACAGGGCGCACTGAAGCTTTCTTT.